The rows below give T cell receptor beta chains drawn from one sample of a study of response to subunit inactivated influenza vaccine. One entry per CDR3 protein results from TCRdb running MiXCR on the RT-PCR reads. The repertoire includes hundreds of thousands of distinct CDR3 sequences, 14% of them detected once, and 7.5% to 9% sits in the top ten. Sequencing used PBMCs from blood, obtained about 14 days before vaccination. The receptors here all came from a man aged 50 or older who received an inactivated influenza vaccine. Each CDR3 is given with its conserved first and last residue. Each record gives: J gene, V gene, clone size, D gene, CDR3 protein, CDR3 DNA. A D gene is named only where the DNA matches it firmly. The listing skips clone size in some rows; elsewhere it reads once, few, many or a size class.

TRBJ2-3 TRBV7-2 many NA CASSLGLTDTQYF TGTGCCAGCAGCTTAGGGTTAACAGATACGCAGTATTTT
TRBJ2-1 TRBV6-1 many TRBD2 CASRSLAGGSYNEQFF TGTGCCAGCAGGTCCCTAGCGGGAGGCTCCTACAATGAGCAGTTCTTC
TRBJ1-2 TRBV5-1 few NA CASSLTSLRDNYGYTF TGCGCCAGCAGCTTAACCTCTCTTAGGGACAACTATGGCTACACCTTC
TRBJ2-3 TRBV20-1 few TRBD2 CSGLARTDTQYF TGCAGTGGACTAGCGAGGACAGATACGCAGTATTTT
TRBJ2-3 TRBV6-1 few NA CASSEFADTQYF TGTGCCAGCAGTGAATTCGCAGATACGCAGTATTTT
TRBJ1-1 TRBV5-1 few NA CASSLALGGANTEAFF TGCGCCAGCAGCTTGGCCTTAGGGGGGGCGAACACTGAAGCTTTCTTT
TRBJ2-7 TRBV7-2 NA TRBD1 CASSPLIGQGTYEQYF TGTGCCAGCAGCCCCCTTATCGGACAGGGGACCTACGAGCAGTACTTC
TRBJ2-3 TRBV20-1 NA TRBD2 CSATPRASGVVGYF TGCAGTGCCACACCCCGGGCTAGCGGGGTCGTAGGGTATTTT
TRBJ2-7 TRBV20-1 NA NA CSARVPLKHEQYF TGCAGTGCTAGAGTCCCCCTTAAACACGAGCAGTACTTC
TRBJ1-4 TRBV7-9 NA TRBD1 CASSPYRGRLNEKLFF TGTGCCAGCAGCCCATACAGGGGGCGCCTCAATGAAAAACTGTTTTTT
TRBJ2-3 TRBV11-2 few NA CASSTSFGLADTQYF TGTGCCAGCAGCACTTCATTTGGGTTGGCAGATACGCAGTATTTT
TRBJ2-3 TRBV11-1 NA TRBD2 CASSLVSSGIPDTQYF TGTGCCAGCAGCTTAGTTTCTAGCGGGATCCCAGATACGCAGTATTTT
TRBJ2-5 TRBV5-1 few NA CASSALRAQLVETQYF TGCGCCAGCAGCGCCCTGAGGGCCCAACTGGTAGAGACCCAGTACTTC
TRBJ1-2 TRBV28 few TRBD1 CASNYRDRARHTF TGTGCCAGCAACTACCGGGACAGGGCCAGACACACCTTC
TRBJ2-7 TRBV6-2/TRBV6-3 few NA CASSHRQVLKREQYF TGTGCCAGCAGCCACCGACAGGTCTTGAAGAGAGAGCAGTACTTC
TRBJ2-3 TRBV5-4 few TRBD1 CASSLKGARTDTQYF TGTGCCAGCAGCTTGAAGGGGGCGCGAACAGATACGCAGTATTTT
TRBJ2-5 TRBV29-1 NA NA CSVEDPPGAMGETQYF TGCAGCGTTGAAGATCCCCCGGGGGCGATGGGAGAGACCCAGTACTTC
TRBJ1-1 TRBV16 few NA CASSQWGQLNTEAFF TGTGCCAGCAGCCAATGGGGGCAACTGAACACTGAAGCTTTCTTT
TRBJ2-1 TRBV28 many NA CASAPGGRTYNEQFF TGTGCCAGCGCCCCGGGCGGGCGAACCTACAATGAGCAGTTCTTC
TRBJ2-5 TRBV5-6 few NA CASGFTRGAGETQYF TGTGCCAGCGGCTTTACGAGGGGTGCCGGGGAGACCCAGTACTTC
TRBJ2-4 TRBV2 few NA CASSELRAGSQNIQYF TGTGCCAGCAGTGAGCTGCGGGCGGGGAGCCAAAACATTCAGTACTTC
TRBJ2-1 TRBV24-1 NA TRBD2 CATSDPGLAGGGSYNEQFF TGTGCCACCAGTGATCCAGGACTAGCGGGAGGGGGGTCCTACAATGAGCAGTTCTTC
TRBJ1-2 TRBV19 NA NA CASRKQDNYGYTF TGTGCCAGTAGGAAACAGGATAACTATGGCTACACCTTC
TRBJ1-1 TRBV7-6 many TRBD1 CASSPLTGMNTEAFF TGTGCCAGCAGCCCTCTGACAGGGATGAACACTGAAGCTTTCTTT
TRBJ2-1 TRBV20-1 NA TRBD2 CSATTSDSYNEQFF TGCAGTGCTACCACTAGCGATTCCTACAATGAGCAGTTCTTC
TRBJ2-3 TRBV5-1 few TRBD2 CASSPGLAGGRRVADTQYF TGCGCCAGCAGCCCGGGACTAGCGGGGGGGCGAAGAGTGGCAGATACGCAGTATTTT
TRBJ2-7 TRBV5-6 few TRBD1 CASSLAYQGQEAGKYF TGTGCCAGCAGCTTGGCCTATCAAGGACAGGAGGCAGGGAAGTACTTC
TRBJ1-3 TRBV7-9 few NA CASSLDTYSGNTIYF TGTGCCAGCAGCTTGGACACTTACTCTGGAAACACCATATATTTT